This TCR beta chain was sequenced for a study of blood T cell repertoires in COVID-19. On the study more broadly: Samples came from the United States, Italy and Spain, spanning acute and convalescent COVID-19. The analysed material was cDNA or gDNA that came from T cells, B-cell-depleted T cells, or PBMCs.

This clone has just one count. Seattle's cohort entered during active infection and was followed longitudinally. Original handling: Reference gene primer amplification gave estimated nucleated cell counts. The protocol was immunoSEQ multiplex PCR, while the TCRdb copy is restricted to in-frame clones and leaves out a portion. V and J calls and clone size are those listed in that table; D and trimming were worked out from the DNA. The sample has 200,000 to 250,000 clones; approximately 80% are singletons. Trimming took off 1 base at V and 0 bases at J, with 12 bases between the two ends. The length of the CDR3 is 17 residues. Per germline, CDR1 KGHSH and CDR2 LQKENI.

The sequenced material came from peripheral blood. This receptor was taken from a woman older than 75 with COVID-19, enrolled during active disease. V and J are TRBV18 and TRBJ1-4, with D perhaps matching TRBD1 (5 bases). This chain's CDR3 is CASSPRGGGATNEKLFF. In nucleotides, the CDR3 is TGTGCCAGCTCACCACGTGGGGGAGGGGCAACTAATGAAAAACTGTTTTTT.